This T cell receptor beta chain was sequenced during a study of PD-1 blockade in classical Hodgkin lymphoma. The data were produced by immunoSEQ multiplex PCR, yet TCRdb's version contains in-frame clones alone and is incomplete. The table has 20,000 to 25,000 clones, over 85% seen once; the top ten hold less than 5%. Time point in this sample: newly diagnosed, previously untreated cHL patient sample. Germline CDR1 and CDR2: MNHEY and SMNVEV (reference sequence). The V end was cut by 5 bases, the J end by 10 bases, with 9 bases between. The CDR3 is 11 residues long. The clonotype comes from a human donor with classical Hodgkin lymphoma. The source material was peripheral blood mononuclear cells (PBMCs). V is TRBV27 and J is TRBJ2-1; tentatively, D is TRBD1 (6 bases). The CDR3 nucleotides read TGTGCCAGCAGTCGAGACAGGGAGCAGTTCTTC. Translating gives CASSRDREQFF.